What follows is one T cell receptor (beta chain) and its context. Original analysis: From reference gene primer amplification, estimates of nucleated cell counts were derived. The table came from immunoSEQ multiplex PCR; TCRdb's copy has only in-frame clones and leaves some out. V and J calls and clone size are as listed in that table; D and trimming were resolved from the DNA. The profile shows about 390,000 clones, around 87% of them singletons. The V end was cut by 1 base, the J end by 0 bases, with 4 bases between. The CDR3 runs to 14 residues. Germline V gene sequence: CDR1 GTSNPN, CDR2 SVGIG (reference sequence). These data come from a study of blood T cell repertoires in COVID-19. Overall study: Sites in the United States, Italy and Spain provided acute and convalescent COVID-19 samples.

Followed over time, Seattle patients had been enrolled while infection was active. Material for sequencing was peripheral blood. The source is a woman between 55 and 75 years old with COVID-19, enrolled during active disease. The chain joins TRBV30 to TRBJ1-6; D not resolved. CDR3 coding DNA: TGTGCCTGGAGTGCTCCCTCCTATAATTCACCCCTCCACTTT. Residues: CAWSAPSYNSPLHF.